The clone carrying this TCR beta chain was counted many times. Its antigen is unknown. This record belongs to a study of identical twins. Study-wide findings and caveats: Within cord blood, abundant beta clonotypes carried fewer insertions, but memory repertoires showed no such trend. The study found weaker excess twin sharing in beta out-of-frame sequences. Donors were not followed over many years; analysis was cross-sectional.

Carrying unique molecular identifiers, the cDNA also gained a universal primer site through template switching. TCRdb re-called the 5' RACE reads through MiXCR, storing one row per CDR3 protein. The data hold hundreds of thousands of distinct CDR3 sequences, with around 10% observed a single time. The CDR3 runs 13 residues. Trimming removed 0 bases at V and 6 bases at J, with 9 bases between. Germline CDR1 is MNHEY and CDR2 is SMNVEV (reference sequence). The chain couples TRBV27 to TRBJ2-7, with D unresolved. The TCR was taken from a woman between 18 and 29 years old in good health. Sequenced material: memory (CD45RO+) T cells sorted from blood. CDR3: CASSLSVVSEQYF. The CDR3 DNA sequence: TGTGCCAGCAGTTTATCAGTGGTGAGCGAGCAGTACTTC.